One T cell receptor (beta chain) is described in this entry. The source of the sample is a study of shared clonotypes between healthy human individuals. V shed 6 bases, J shed 8 bases, and the junction held 11 bases outside the gene matches. This CDR3 spans 15 amino acids. Germline-derived CDR1 and CDR2 are MDHEN and SYDVKM. Libraries were prepared by immunoSEQ multiplex PCR; TCRdb keeps only in-frame clonotypes and omits some of them. The data show about 110,000 clones, with over 65% seen just once and approximately 23% held by the top ten. Specimen: memory CD8+ T cells sorted from blood. As for subset: CD45RO+ cells pooled with CCR7-negative TemRA cells. This chain links TRBV28 with TRBJ1-2; 11 bases match TRBD1. The clonotype comes from a woman aged 30 to 39 in good health. CDR3 region: CASRPSDRGLKGYTF. The CDR3 DNA follows: TGTGCCAGCAGACCCTCGGACAGGGGGCTGAAAGGCTACACCTTC.